These T cell receptor beta chains were read from a single sample in a study of beta chain features in type 1 diabetes. TCRdb's table, derived via immunoSEQ multiplex PCR, lists solely in-frame clones and lacks some. The sample carries approximately 260,000 clones, about 20% recorded once. Input material: naive CD4+ T cells from blood. Every receptor here comes from a middle-aged woman with type 1 diabetes. Each CDR3 is given with its conserved first and last residue. The D gene is left open where the match is weak. Not all rows give a size; the values are once, few, many and, for expanded clones, a class.

TRBJ2-1,TRBV18,TRBD2,NA,CASSLRGRGYNEQFF,TGTGCCAGCTCACTCCGGGGGAGGGGATACAATGAGCAGTTCTTC
TRBJ2-3,TRBV11-2,TRBD2,NA,CASSLMTSGGPDTQYF,TGTGCCAGCAGCCTAATGACTAGCGGAGGACCAGATACGCAGTATTTT
TRBJ1-5,TRBV7-9,NA,NA,CASSLDSQPQHF,TGTGCCAGCAGCTTAGACTCTCAGCCCCAGCATTTT
TRBJ2-1,TRBV5-4,TRBD1,NA,CASSGTAYNEQFF,TGTGCCAGCAGCGGGACAGCCTACAATGAGCAGTTCTTC
TRBJ2-2,TRBV29-1,TRBD1,NA,CSVVPSTGGGELFF,TGCAGCGTTGTACCCTCTACAGGGGGCGGAGAGCTGTTTTTT
TRBJ2-1,TRBV27,TRBD2,NA,CASSPDLSGSLYNEQFF,TGTGCCAGCAGTCCCGACCTTAGCGGGAGCCTATACAATGAGCAGTTCTTC
TRBJ2-4,TRBV5-4,NA,few,CASSLEQGRDIQYF,TGTGCCAGCAGCTTGGAACAGGGAAGGGACATTCAGTACTTC
TRBJ1-2,TRBV27,NA,few,CASSLSGSYNYGYTF,TGTGCCAGCAGTTTATCGGGCAGCTATAACTATGGCTACACCTTC
TRBJ1-1,TRBV4-3,NA,NA,CASSQDPLGGAMNTEAFF,TGCGCCAGCAGCCAAGATCCCCTCGGGGGTGCAATGAACACTGAAGCTTTCTTT
TRBJ1-5,TRBV7-2,TRBD1,few,CASSYQGDQPQHF,TGTGCCAGCAGCTATCAGGGGGATCAGCCCCAGCATTTT
TRBJ2-6,TRBV5-1,NA,few,CASSLAGYSGANVLTF,TGCGCCAGCAGCTTGGCGGGTTACTCTGGGGCCAACGTCCTGACTTTC
TRBJ2-1,TRBV5-6,TRBD2,few,CASSSLAGNSYNEQFF,TGTGCCAGCAGCTCGCTAGCGGGAAACTCCTACAATGAGCAGTTCTTC
TRBJ2-4,TRBV4-3,NA,NA,CASSQAPNSRDKKNIQYF,TGCGCCAGCAGCCAAGCCCCTAATTCCCGGGACAAGAAAAACATTCAGTACTTC
TRBJ2-7,TRBV28,TRBD2,NA,CASSSSLAGDSAGGPYEQYF,TGTGCCAGCAGTTCCTCCCTAGCGGGAGACTCTGCGGGGGGCCCCTACGAGCAGTACTTC
TRBJ2-4,TRBV9,TRBD1,few,CASSPGTGGNIQYF,TGTGCCAGCAGCCCAGGGACAGGGGGGAACATTCAGTACTTC
TRBJ1-2,TRBV19,TRBD1,NA,CASSDPGQGSGYTF,TGTGCCAGTAGTGACCCGGGACAGGGAAGTGGCTACACCTTC
TRBJ2-3,TRBV9,NA,NA,CASAKGSDTQYF,TGTGCCAGCGCGAAGGGGTCAGATACGCAGTATTTT
TRBJ2-1,TRBV4-3,TRBD1,NA,CASSRAGTEYNEQFF,TGCGCCAGCAGCCGCGCCGGGACAGAGTACAATGAGCAGTTCTTC
TRBJ2-1,TRBV5-4,NA,few,CASSLGGVTYNEQFF,TGTGCCAGCAGCTTGGGGGGGGTGACCTACAATGAGCAGTTCTTC
TRBJ1-1,TRBV29-1,TRBD1,NA,CSVSRTGGTEAFF,TGCAGCGTGTCCCGGACAGGGGGGACTGAAGCTTTCTTT
TRBJ2-3,TRBV4-2,NA,few,CASSQGRQGLPDTQYF,TGTGCCAGCAGCCAAGGGAGGCAGGGGCTCCCAGATACGCAGTATTTT
TRBJ2-1,TRBV6-6,NA,NA,CASSSEGTPYNEQFF,TGTGCCAGCAGTTCCGAAGGGACACCCTACAATGAGCAGTTCTTC
TRBJ1-1,TRBV2,TRBD1,few,CASIGDRGTEAFF,TGTGCCAGCATAGGGGACAGGGGGACTGAAGCTTTCTTT
TRBJ2-7,TRBV5-1,NA,NA,CASTLWRSADSYEQYF,TGCGCCAGCACCCTGTGGAGGTCAGCGGATTCCTACGAGCAGTACTTC
TRBJ1-3,TRBV25-1,NA,NA,CASSQTGSYEDTIYF,TGTGCCAGCAGCCAAACAGGGTCCTACGAGGACACCATATATTTT
TRBJ2-5,TRBV2,NA,NA,CASSIQETQYF,TGTGCCAGCAGTATACAAGAGACCCAGTACTTC
TRBJ2-7,TRBV14,NA,once,CASSQAKQYF,TGTGCCAGCAGCCAGGCAAAGCAGTACTTC
TRBJ2-1,TRBV29-1,NA,few,CSVGSGFPSYNEQFF,TGCAGCGTTGGCTCAGGATTCCCGTCCTACAATGAGCAGTTCTTC
TRBJ2-7,TRBV9,TRBD1,few,CASSVGRQGHEQYF,TGTGCCAGCAGCGTAGGAAGACAGGGCCACGAGCAGTACTTC
TRBJ2-7,TRBV6-6,TRBD1,NA,CASSSWTGEGAYEQYF,TGTGCCAGCAGTTCATGGACAGGGGAAGGAGCCTACGAGCAGTACTTC
TRBJ2-7,TRBV2,NA,few,CASSPAYEQYF,TGTGCCAGCAGTCCGGCCTACGAGCAGTACTTC